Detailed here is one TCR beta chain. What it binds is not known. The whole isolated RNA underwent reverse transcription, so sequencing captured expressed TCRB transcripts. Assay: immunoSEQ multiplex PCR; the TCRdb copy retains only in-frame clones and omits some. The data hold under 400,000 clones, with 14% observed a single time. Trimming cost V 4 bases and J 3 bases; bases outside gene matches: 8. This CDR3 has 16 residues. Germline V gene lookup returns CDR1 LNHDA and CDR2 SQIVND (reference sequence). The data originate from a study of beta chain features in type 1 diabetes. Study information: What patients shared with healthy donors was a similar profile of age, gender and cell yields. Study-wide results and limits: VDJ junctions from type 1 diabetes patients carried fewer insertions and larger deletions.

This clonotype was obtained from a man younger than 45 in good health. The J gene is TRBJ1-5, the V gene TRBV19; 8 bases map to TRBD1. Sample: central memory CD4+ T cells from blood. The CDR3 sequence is CASSNRPTGVNQPQHF. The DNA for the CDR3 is TGTGCCAGTAGTAACCGCCCGACAGGGGTCAATCAGCCCCAGCATTTT.